The source of this T cell receptor (beta chain) is a study of cytomegalovirus exposure and HLA in healthy donors. Study conclusions and caveats: A few chains tied to CMV proved CMV antigen-specific in vitro. Despite most TCR sequences being rare, some public TCRs occurred in many donors.

For this clone: Its target is unknown.

Among the roughly 120 subjects of the validation cohort, separate from the approximately 700-subject first cohort, were the donors. TCRdb keeps only in-frame clones here, not all; method: immunoSEQ multiplex PCR. The table records approximately 180,000 clones, about nine tenths of them present only once. The CDR3 has 12 residues. V was cut by 4 bases and J by 2 bases, with 9 bases left in between. Germline CDR1 reads SQVTM; CDR2 reads ANQGSEA. The source of this sequence is a man in his late teens or twenties in good health and CMV-seropositive. Sequenced sample: PBMCs. V and J are TRBV29-1 and TRBJ2-7; D gene ambiguous. DNA for the CDR3: TGCAGCGTTGCTCGCGGTACCTACGAGCAGTACTTC. Amino acids: CSVARGTYEQYF.